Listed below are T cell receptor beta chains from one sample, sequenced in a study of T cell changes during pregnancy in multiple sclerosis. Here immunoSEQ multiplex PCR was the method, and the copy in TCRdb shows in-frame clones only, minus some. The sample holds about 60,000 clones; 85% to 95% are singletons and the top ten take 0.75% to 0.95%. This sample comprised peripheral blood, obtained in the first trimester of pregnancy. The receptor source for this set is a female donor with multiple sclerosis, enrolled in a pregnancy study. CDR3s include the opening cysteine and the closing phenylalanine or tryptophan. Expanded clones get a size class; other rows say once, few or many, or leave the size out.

cdr3_aa: CAISESTGAANEQFF
cdr3_length: 15
j_call: TRBJ2-1
v_call: TRBV10-3
clone_size: .

cdr3_aa: CAIRHYSGSYEQYF
cdr3_length: 14
j_call: TRBJ2-7
v_call: TRBV10-3
clone_size: .

cdr3_aa: CASSPDREDEQYF
cdr3_length: 13
j_call: TRBJ2-7
v_call: TRBV18
clone_size: .

cdr3_aa: CASSSQGPADTQYF
cdr3_length: 14
j_call: TRBJ2-3
v_call: TRBV6-4
clone_size: .

cdr3_aa: CASSLLAGRGGTDTQYF
cdr3_length: 17
j_call: TRBJ2-3
v_call: TRBV7-7
clone_size: .

cdr3_aa: CASSPRDRAHTF
cdr3_length: 12
j_call: TRBJ1-2
v_call: TRBV7-6
clone_size: once

cdr3_aa: CASSLGTANYGYTF
cdr3_length: 14
j_call: TRBJ1-2
v_call: TRBV7-2
clone_size: .

cdr3_aa: CASSLGTGTEAFF
cdr3_length: 13
j_call: TRBJ1-1
v_call: TRBV5-1
clone_size: .

cdr3_aa: CASSWATYEQYF
cdr3_length: 12
j_call: TRBJ2-7
v_call: TRBV2
clone_size: .

cdr3_aa: CASSFVSTGSGNTIYF
cdr3_length: 16
j_call: TRBJ1-3
v_call: TRBV7-9
clone_size: few

cdr3_aa: CASSLAGGPETQYF
cdr3_length: 14
j_call: TRBJ2-3
v_call: TRBV4-1
clone_size: .

cdr3_aa: CASSFGNSYEQYF
cdr3_length: 13
j_call: TRBJ2-7
v_call: TRBV5-1
clone_size: .

cdr3_aa: CASSLGQLAGGNNEQFF
cdr3_length: 17
j_call: TRBJ2-1
v_call: TRBV7-9
clone_size: .

cdr3_aa: CAISDVRGGETQYF
cdr3_length: 14
j_call: TRBJ2-5
v_call: TRBV10-3
clone_size: .

cdr3_aa: CASSEYGGENGMNTEAFF
cdr3_length: 18
j_call: TRBJ1-1
v_call: TRBV25-1
clone_size: once

cdr3_aa: CASRAGRSYGYTF
cdr3_length: 13
j_call: TRBJ1-2
v_call: TRBV6-1
clone_size: .

cdr3_aa: CASSFQYRGNEAFF
cdr3_length: 14
j_call: TRBJ1-1
v_call: TRBV27
clone_size: .

cdr3_aa: CASSLGSGYTF
cdr3_length: 11
j_call: TRBJ1-2
v_call: TRBV9
clone_size: .

cdr3_aa: CASSQNQGIPTDTQYF
cdr3_length: 16
j_call: TRBJ2-3
v_call: TRBV4-2
clone_size: once

cdr3_aa: CASSSTRAEAFF
cdr3_length: 12
j_call: TRBJ1-1
v_call: TRBV28
clone_size: .

cdr3_aa: CASSLNPLEGTDTEAFF
cdr3_length: 17
j_call: TRBJ1-1
v_call: TRBV5-1
clone_size: .

cdr3_aa: CASSLGTGMNTEAFF
cdr3_length: 15
j_call: TRBJ1-1
v_call: TRBV5-1
clone_size: .

cdr3_aa: CASSPQAIGSGEQYF
cdr3_length: 15
j_call: TRBJ2-7
v_call: TRBV18
clone_size: once

cdr3_aa: CASSIDRARSGYTF
cdr3_length: 14
j_call: TRBJ1-2
v_call: TRBV6-5
clone_size: .

cdr3_aa: CASSITWDSTYEQYF
cdr3_length: 15
j_call: TRBJ2-7
v_call: TRBV5-1
clone_size: .

cdr3_aa: CASSHLQAGHPNTEAFF
cdr3_length: 17
j_call: TRBJ1-1
v_call: TRBV4-1
clone_size: .

cdr3_aa: CASSVGTGVRNTEAFF
cdr3_length: 16
j_call: TRBJ1-1
v_call: TRBV9
clone_size: once

cdr3_aa: CASSFGAGELFF
cdr3_length: 12
j_call: TRBJ2-2
v_call: TRBV6-1
clone_size: .

cdr3_aa: CASRLAATNEKLFF
cdr3_length: 14
j_call: TRBJ1-4
v_call: TRBV6-6
clone_size: .

cdr3_aa: CASSAPGPQHF
cdr3_length: 11
j_call: TRBJ1-5
v_call: TRBV6-5
clone_size: once

cdr3_aa: CASSELAGSYNEQFF
cdr3_length: 15
j_call: TRBJ2-1
v_call: TRBV6-1
clone_size: .

cdr3_aa: CASSLGGHTEAFF
cdr3_length: 13
j_call: TRBJ1-1
v_call: TRBV7-2
clone_size: .

cdr3_aa: CASSLDRVSGNTIYF
cdr3_length: 15
j_call: TRBJ1-3
v_call: TRBV4-3
clone_size: .

cdr3_aa: CSVEWQGGTQHF
cdr3_length: 12
j_call: TRBJ1-5
v_call: TRBV29-1
clone_size: .

cdr3_aa: CASSYSRGMGNQPQHF
cdr3_length: 16
j_call: TRBJ1-5
v_call: TRBV6-5
clone_size: medium-sized

cdr3_aa: CASSLSGGATGELFF
cdr3_length: 15
j_call: TRBJ2-2
v_call: TRBV5-1
clone_size: once

cdr3_aa: CASSPFGDTEAFF
cdr3_length: 13
j_call: TRBJ1-1
v_call: TRBV9
clone_size: .

cdr3_aa: CAIFGGGWDNEQFF
cdr3_length: 14
j_call: TRBJ2-1
v_call: TRBV10-3
clone_size: .

cdr3_aa: CASNPQGAETQYF
cdr3_length: 13
j_call: TRBJ2-5
v_call: TRBV6-5
clone_size: .

cdr3_aa: CASSPQEQRTGELFF
cdr3_length: 15
j_call: TRBJ2-2
v_call: TRBV18
clone_size: once

cdr3_aa: CASSMRGRPYNEQFF
cdr3_length: 15
j_call: TRBJ2-1
v_call: TRBV5-4
clone_size: .

cdr3_aa: CASALSGTSGGSAELFF
cdr3_length: 17
j_call: TRBJ2-2
v_call: TRBV12-5
clone_size: .